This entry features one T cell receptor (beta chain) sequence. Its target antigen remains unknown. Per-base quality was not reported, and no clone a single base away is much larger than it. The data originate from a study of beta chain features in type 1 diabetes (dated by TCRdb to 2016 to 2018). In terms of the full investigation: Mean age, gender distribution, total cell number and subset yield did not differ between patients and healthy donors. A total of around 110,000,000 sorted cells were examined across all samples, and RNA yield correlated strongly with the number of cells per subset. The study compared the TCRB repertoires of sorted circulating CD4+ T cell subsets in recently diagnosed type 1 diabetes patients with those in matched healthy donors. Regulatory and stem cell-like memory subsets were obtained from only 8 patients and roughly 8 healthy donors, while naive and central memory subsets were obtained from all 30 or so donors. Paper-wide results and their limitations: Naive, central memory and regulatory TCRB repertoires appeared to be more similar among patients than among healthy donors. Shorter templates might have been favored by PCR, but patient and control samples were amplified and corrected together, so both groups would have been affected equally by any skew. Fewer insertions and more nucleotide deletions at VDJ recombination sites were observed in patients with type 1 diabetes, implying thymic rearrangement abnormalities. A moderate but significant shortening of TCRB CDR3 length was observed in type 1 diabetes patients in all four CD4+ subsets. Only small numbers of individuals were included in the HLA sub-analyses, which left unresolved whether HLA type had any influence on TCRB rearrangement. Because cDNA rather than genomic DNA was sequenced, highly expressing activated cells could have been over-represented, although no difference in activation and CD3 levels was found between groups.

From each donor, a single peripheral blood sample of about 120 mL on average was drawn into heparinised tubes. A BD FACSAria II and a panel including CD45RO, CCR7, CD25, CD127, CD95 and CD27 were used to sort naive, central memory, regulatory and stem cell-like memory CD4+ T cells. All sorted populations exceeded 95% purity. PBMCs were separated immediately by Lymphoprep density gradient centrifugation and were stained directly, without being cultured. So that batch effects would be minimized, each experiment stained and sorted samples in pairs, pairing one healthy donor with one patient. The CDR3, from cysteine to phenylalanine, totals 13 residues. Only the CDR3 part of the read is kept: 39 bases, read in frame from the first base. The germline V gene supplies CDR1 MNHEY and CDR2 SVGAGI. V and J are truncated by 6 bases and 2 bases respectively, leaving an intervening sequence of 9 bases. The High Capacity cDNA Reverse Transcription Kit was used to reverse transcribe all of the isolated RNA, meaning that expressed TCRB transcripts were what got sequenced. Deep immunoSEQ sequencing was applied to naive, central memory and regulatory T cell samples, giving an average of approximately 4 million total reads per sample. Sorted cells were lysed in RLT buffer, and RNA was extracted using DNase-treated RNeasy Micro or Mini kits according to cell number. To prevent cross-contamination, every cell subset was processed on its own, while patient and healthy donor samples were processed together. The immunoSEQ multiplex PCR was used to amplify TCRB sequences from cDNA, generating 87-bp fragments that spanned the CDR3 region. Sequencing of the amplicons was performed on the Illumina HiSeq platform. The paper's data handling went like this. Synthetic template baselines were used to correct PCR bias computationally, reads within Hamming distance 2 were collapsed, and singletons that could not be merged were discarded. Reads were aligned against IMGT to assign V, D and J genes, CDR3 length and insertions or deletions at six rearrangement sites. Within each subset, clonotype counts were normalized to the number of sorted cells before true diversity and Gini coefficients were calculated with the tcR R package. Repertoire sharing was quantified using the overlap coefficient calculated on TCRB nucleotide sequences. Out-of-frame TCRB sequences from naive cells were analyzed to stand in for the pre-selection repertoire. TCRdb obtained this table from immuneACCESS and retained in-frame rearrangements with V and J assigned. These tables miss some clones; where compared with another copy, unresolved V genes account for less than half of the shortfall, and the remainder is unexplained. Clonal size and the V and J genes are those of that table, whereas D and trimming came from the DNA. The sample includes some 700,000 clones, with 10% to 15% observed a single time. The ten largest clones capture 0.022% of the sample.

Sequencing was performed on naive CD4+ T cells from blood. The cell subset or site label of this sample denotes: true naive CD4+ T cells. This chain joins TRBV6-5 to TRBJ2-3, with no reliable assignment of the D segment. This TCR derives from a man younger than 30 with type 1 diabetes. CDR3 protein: CASRQLNTDTQYF. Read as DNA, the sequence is TGTGCCAGCAGACAGCTAAACACAGATACGCAGTATTTT.